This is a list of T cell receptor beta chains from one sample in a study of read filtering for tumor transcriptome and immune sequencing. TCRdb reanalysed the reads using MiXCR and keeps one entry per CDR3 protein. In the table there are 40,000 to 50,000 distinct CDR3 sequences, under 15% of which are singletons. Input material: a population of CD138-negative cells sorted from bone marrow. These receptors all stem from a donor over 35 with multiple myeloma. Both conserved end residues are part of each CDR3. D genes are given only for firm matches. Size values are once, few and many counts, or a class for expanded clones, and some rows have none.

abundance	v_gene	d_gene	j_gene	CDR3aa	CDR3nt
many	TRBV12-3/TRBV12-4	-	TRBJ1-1	CASSSGQGVNTEAFF	TGTGCCAGCAGTTCCGGCCAGGGTGTGAACACTGAAGCTTTCTTT
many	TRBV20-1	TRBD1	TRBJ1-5	CSASVQGEGQPQHF	TGCAGTGCTAGTGTACAGGGGGAAGGTCAGCCCCAGCATTTT
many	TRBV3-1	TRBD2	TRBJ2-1	CASQGLAGFNEQFF	TGTGCCAGCCAGGGACTAGCGGGGTTCAATGAGCAGTTCTTC
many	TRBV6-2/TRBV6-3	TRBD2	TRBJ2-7	CASYSRAGGPYEQYF	TGTGCCTCCTACAGCAGGGCGGGAGGACCCTACGAGCAGTACTTC
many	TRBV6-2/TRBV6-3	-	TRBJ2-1	CASSYADGWNEQFF	TGTGCCAGCAGTTACGCTGACGGATGGAATGAGCAGTTCTTC
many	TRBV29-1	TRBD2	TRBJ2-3	CSAPKASGGDDTQYF	TGCAGCGCCCCGAAGGCTAGCGGGGGGGATGATACGCAGTATTTT
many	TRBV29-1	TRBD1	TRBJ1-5	CSVGDRGNQPQHF	TGCAGCGTTGGGGACAGGGGCAATCAGCCCCAGCATTTT
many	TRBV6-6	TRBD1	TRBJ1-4	CASRLGQGFEKLFF	TGTGCCAGCAGGCTTGGACAGGGATTTGAAAAACTGTTTTTT
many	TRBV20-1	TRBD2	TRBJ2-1	CSARGGTSVEQFF	TGCAGTGCTAGGGGGGGGACTAGCGTTGAGCAGTTCTTC
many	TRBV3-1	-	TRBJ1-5	CASSQQYSNQPQHF	TGTGCCAGCAGCCAACAATATAGCAATCAGCCCCAGCATTTT
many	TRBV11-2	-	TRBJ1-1	CASRRRREVNTEAFF	TGTGCCAGCAGAAGACGAAGGGAAGTGAACACTGAAGCTTTCTTT
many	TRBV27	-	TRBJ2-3	CASSPLLGGRTDTQYF	TGTGCCAGCTCCCCCCTCCTGGGGGGGCGCACAGATACGCAGTATTTT
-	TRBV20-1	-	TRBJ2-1	CSASGRFYNEQFF	TGCAGTGCTAGTGGCCGGTTCTACAATGAGCAGTTCTTC
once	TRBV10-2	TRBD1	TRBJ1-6	CASSESPTGGYNSPLHF	TGCGCCAGCAGTGAGTCCCCGACAGGGGGATATAATTCACCCCTCCACTTT
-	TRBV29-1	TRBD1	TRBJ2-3	CSVEGTGEDLNSWSDTQYF	TGCAGCGTTGAAGGGACAGGAGAAGACTTAAACTCCTGGTCAGATACGCAGTATTTT
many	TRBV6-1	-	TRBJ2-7	CASTPGFYYEQYF	TGTGCCAGCACCCCCGGCTTCTACTACGAGCAGTACTTC
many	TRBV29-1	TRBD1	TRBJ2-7	CSVEAQGGEQYF	TGCAGCGTTGAGGCACAGGGGGGCGAGCAGTACTTC
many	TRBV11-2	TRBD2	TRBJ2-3	CASSTPPGAAGPDTQYF	TGTGCCAGCAGCACCCCCCCCGGGGCAGCGGGGCCAGATACGCAGTATTTT
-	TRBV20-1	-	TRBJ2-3	CSARLAVTSTDTQYF	TGCAGTGCTAGACTCGCGGTTACTAGCACAGATACGCAGTATTTT
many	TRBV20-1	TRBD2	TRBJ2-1	CSAPSSGSYNEQFF	TGCAGTGCTCCTTCTAGCGGGAGCTACAATGAGCAGTTCTTC
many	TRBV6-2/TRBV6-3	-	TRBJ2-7	CASSWDGSSYEQYF	TGTGCCAGCAGTTGGGACGGGAGCTCCTACGAGCAGTACTTC
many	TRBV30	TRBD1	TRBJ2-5	CAWSRDRGQVAYF	TGTGCCTGGAGCCGGGACAGGGGACAGGTAGCGTACTTC
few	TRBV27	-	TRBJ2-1	CANSLPGTIENEQFF	TGTGCCAACAGCCTCCCGGGGACAATCGAGAATGAGCAGTTCTTC
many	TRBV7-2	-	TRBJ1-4	CASSSEYGRRIDEKLFF	TGTGCCAGCAGCTCAGAATATGGCCGGCGGATAGATGAAAAACTGTTTTTT
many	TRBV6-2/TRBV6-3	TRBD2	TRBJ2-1	CASSYSLAGGYNEQFF	TGTGCCAGCAGTTACTCGCTAGCGGGAGGGTACAATGAGCAGTTCTTC
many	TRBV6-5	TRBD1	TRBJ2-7	CASSYSYRGLREQYF	TGTGCCAGCAGTTACTCATACAGGGGGCTACGCGAGCAGTACTTC
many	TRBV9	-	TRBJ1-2	CASSADSLNYGYTF	TGTGCCAGCAGCGCGGACAGCCTAAACTATGGCTACACCTTC
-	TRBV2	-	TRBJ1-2	CASSEAPGLGNGYTF	TGTGCCAGCAGTGAAGCACCGGGACTGGGAAACGGCTACACCTTC
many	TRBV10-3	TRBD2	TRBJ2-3	CAISQTSGRGGSDTQYF	TGTGCCATCAGTCAAACTAGCGGGAGGGGAGGAAGCGATACGCAGTATTTT
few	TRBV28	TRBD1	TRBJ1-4	CASSLSRGTATTNEKLFF	TGTGCCAGCAGTTTATCCCGCGGGACAGCAACAACTAATGAAAAACTGTTTTTT
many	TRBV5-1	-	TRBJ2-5	CASSLVGEPGKETQYF	TGCGCCAGCAGCTTGGTTGGGGAACCGGGGAAAGAGACCCAGTACTTC
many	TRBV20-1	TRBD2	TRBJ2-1	CRVGGLAGVNEQFF	TGCAGAGTTGGCGGACTAGCGGGAGTCAATGAGCAGTTCTTC
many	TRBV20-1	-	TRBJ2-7	CSARDQGGTYEQYF	TGCAGTGCTAGAGATCAAGGCGGGACCTACGAGCAGTACTTC
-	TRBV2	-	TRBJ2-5	CASSQAPPIAQYF	TGTGCCAGCAGTCAAGCGCCCCCCATAGCCCAGTACTTC
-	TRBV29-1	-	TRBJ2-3	CSVGRDGTDTQYF	TGCAGCGTTGGTAGGGATGGCACAGATACGCAGTATTTT
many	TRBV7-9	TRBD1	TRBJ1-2	CASSLEKGAHGYTF	TGTGCCAGCAGCTTAGAGAAGGGGGCGCATGGCTACACCTTC
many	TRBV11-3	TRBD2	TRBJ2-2	CASSLGLAGNTGELFF	TGTGCCAGCAGCTTAGGGCTAGCGGGGAACACCGGGGAGCTGTTTTTT
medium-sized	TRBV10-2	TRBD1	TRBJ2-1	CASRDRGAYNEQFF	TGCGCCAGCAGGGACAGGGGGGCCTACAATGAGCAGTTCTTC
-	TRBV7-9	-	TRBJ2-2	CASSFGVSSNGELFF	TGTGCCAGCAGCTTCGGGGTTTCGAGCAACGGGGAGCTGTTTTTT
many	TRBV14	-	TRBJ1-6	CASSHYPLGSPLHF	TGTGCCAGCAGCCATTACCCGCTGGGCTCGCCCCTCCACTTT
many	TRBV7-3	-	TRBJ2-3	CASRLGAEGTSTDTQYF	TGTGCCAGCCGCTTAGGGGCTGAAGGCACTAGCACAGATACGCAGTATTTT
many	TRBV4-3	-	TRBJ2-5	CASSPHSWYSETLDQETQYF	TGCGCCAGCAGCCCGCACAGTTGGTATAGCGAAACCTTGGACCAAGAGACCCAGTACTTC
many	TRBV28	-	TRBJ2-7	CASSSEEAGEYEQYF	TGTGCCAGCAGTTCGGAAGAGGCAGGGGAGTACGAGCAGTACTTC
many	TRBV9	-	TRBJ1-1	CASSRTYKNTEAFF	TGTGCCAGCAGTCGGACGTATAAGAACACTGAAGCTTTCTTT
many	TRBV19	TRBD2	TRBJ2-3	CASNPGEREWDTQYF	TGTGCCAGTAATCCCGGGGAGCGGGAGTGGGATACGCAGTATTTT
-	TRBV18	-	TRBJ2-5	CASSPPQGGSQETQYF	TGTGCCAGCTCACCACCGCAGGGGGGGAGCCAAGAGACCCAGTACTTC
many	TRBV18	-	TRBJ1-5	CASSPAGDQPQHF	TGTGCCAGCTCACCAGCAGGGGATCAGCCCCAGCATTTT